These 27 T cell receptor beta chains originate from one sample sequenced in a study of human T cells and chemical hapten exposure. Each CDR3 protein gets one entry after TCRdb re-called the 5' RACE reads with MiXCR. The table lists 130,000 or so distinct CDR3 sequences, 4.1% of them singletons. Unfractionated whole blood yielded total RNA. Source of these receptors: a female donor in good health.

The sample holds many counts of this clonotype. The V gene is TRBV20-1, the J gene TRBJ1-2, with D maybe TRBD1 (6 bases). The CDR3 runs to 16 residues. Trimming took 0 bases from V and 8 from J, leaving 22 bases between them. Germline CDR1 and CDR2: DFQATT and SNEGSKA (reference sequence). In DNA form, the CDR3 reads TGCAGTGCTAGAGATTTTTGGTCGGGGGCGAACGGGGGCTACACCTTC. Residues: CSARDFWSGANGGYTF.

This clonotype was found many times. The rearrangement links TRBV3-1 to TRBJ1-4; 7 bases align to TRBD1. The J segment lost 5 bases and the V segment lost 4 bases, leaving 4 bases of the junction unmatched. The CDR3 runs 14 residues. Germline values: CDR1 LGHDT, CDR2 YNNKEL (reference sequence). This CDR3 is CASSPRDRNEKLFF. In DNA, the CDR3 is TGTGCCAGCAGCCCCCGGGACAGAAATGAAAAACTGTTTTTT.

This clonotype occurred many times. J is TRBJ1-5 and V is TRBV19; D unresolved. The germline gives CDR1 LNHDA, CDR2 SQIVND (reference sequence). The CDR3 length is 15 residues. V was shortened by 2 bases and J by 4 bases, with 12 bases between the two germline ends. CDR3 in DNA: TGTGCCAGTAGTATAAACGCCGGTGGGAATCAGCCCCAGCATTTT. This sequence encodes CASSINAGGNQPQHF.

This clonotype was detected ten times or more. The chain has TRBV6-2 or TRBV6-3 and TRBJ2-1; 11 nucleotides agree with TRBD1. The trim removed 2 bases at V and 3 bases at J, leaving 3 bases unmatched. Germline V CDR1 and CDR2: MNHEY, SVGEGT. The CDR3 totals 16 residues. For the CDR3, the DNA is TGTGCCAGCAGTTACGGGGGGACAGGGGGCTACAATGAGCAGTTCTTC. Encoded protein: CASSYGGTGGYNEQFF.

This clonotype was counted many times. This sequence joins TRBV11-2 and TRBJ2-1, with 9 bases that match TRBD1. Germline loops: CDR1 SGHAT, CDR2 FQNNGV. The trim removed 1 base at V and 13 bases at J, leaving 2 bases unmatched. The CDR3 totals 12 residues. The CDR3 loop is CASSLADRGQFF. DNA for the CDR3: TGTGCCAGCAGCTTAGCGGACAGGGGCCAGTTCTTC.

This clonotype came up many times. This chain uses TRBV6-2 or TRBV6-3 with TRBJ1-5; D is possibly TRBD1 (5 bases). The CDR3 spans 14 residues. Germline V gene data show CDR1 as MNHEY and CDR2 as SVGEGT. V dropped 1 base and J dropped 4 bases, with 8 bases sitting between them. Here the CDR3 reads CASSYWDGNQPQHF. For the CDR3, the DNA is TGTGCCAGCAGTTACTGGGACGGAAATCAGCCCCAGCATTTT.

This clonotype was observed many times. The gene calls are TRBV7-9 and TRBJ1-6; TRBD1 aligns across 10 bases. V dropped 5 bases and J dropped 6; count of bases not matched to a gene: 10. CDR1 SEHNR and CDR2 FQNEAQ come from the germline V gene (reference sequence). This CDR3 spans 17 amino acids. CDR3 in DNA: TGTGCCAGCAGCAAGGACAGGGGGGTTATAGGTAATTCACCCCTCCACTTT. Its translation: CASSKDRGVIGNSPLHF.

This clonotype was recorded at least ten times. V gene TRBV5-1 combines with J gene TRBJ1-1; 10 nucleotides match TRBD1. The germline CDR1 and CDR2 sequences are SGHRS and YFSETQ. V lost 4 bases, J lost 2 bases, and 5 bases stayed unmatched. The CDR3 is 15 residues long. The CDR3 region is CASSHRDRGNTEAFF. The CDR3 nucleotides read TGCGCCAGCAGCCACCGGGACAGGGGAAACACTGAAGCTTTCTTT.

This clonotype was seen at least ten times. The rearrangement uses TRBV11-2 and TRBJ1-2, with D perhaps TRBD1 (6 bases). V was cut by 6 bases and J by 0 bases, with 14 bases left in between. CDR3 length equals 15 residues. The germline V gene has CDR1 SGHAT and CDR2 FQNNGV. CDR3 amino acids: CASSSSRDTNYGYTF. Here the CDR3 DNA reads TGTGCCAGCAGTTCTAGTCGGGACACTAACTATGGCTACACCTTC.

The V gene is TRBV5-4, the J gene TRBJ1-1; the D gene is possibly TRBD1 (6 bases). V lost 3 bases and J 2 bases, leaving 14 bases between the germline ends. CDR1 and CDR2 from the germline V gene are SGHNT and YYREEE (reference sequence). The CDR3 runs to 15 residues. CDR3 DNA: TGTGCCAGCAGCTCGACCGGGACAACCAACACTGAAGCTTTCTTT. Its protein is CASSSTGTTNTEAFF. The full variable domain, its missing parts supplied by reference TRBV5-4 and TRBJ1-1, is ETGVTQSPTHLIKTRGQQVTLRCSSQSGHNTVSWYQQALGQGPQFIFQYYREEENGRGNFPPRFSGLQFPNYSSELNVNALELDDSALYLCASSSTGTTNTEAFFGQGTRLTVV.

This clonotype was counted between two and nine times. This chain uses TRBV6-2 or TRBV6-3 with TRBJ2-1; 9 bases match TRBD2. The trim removed 0 bases at V and 8 bases at J, leaving 14 bases unmatched. Germline CDR1 reads MNHEY; CDR2 reads SVGEGT. This CDR3 spans 18 amino acids. CDR3 loop: CASSYSKRGGEIFDEQFF. CDR3 DNA sequence: TGTGCCAGCAGTTACTCGAAGCGCGGGGGGGAGATTTTTGATGAGCAGTTCTTC.

In its sample, this clonotype was seen many times. The gene calls are TRBV29-1 and TRBJ1-1; TRBD1 aligns across 9 bases. Trimming at V came to 5 bases and at J to 3 bases, leaving 7 bases not matched to a gene. There are 14 residues in the CDR3. Germline CDR1 SQVTM, CDR2 ANQGSEA. The CDR3 coding sequence is TGCAGCGTTAAAACCCGGGACAGGGACACTGAAGCTTTCTTT. Its protein is CSVKTRDRDTEAFF.

The table lists this clonotype with a few counts. This chain links TRBV5-1 with TRBJ2-3, with a tentative D call TRBD2 (6 bases). The CDR3 has 16 residues. Trimming removed 0 bases from V and 7 bases from J, with 18 bases in between. Germline assignment: CDR1 SGHRS and CDR2 YFSETQ. This chain's CDR3 is CASSLEVAAIRNTQYF. DNA for the CDR3: TGCGCCAGCAGCTTGGAGGTAGCGGCTATCCGAAATACGCAGTATTTT.

This clonotype was seen at least ten times. The chain recombines TRBV29-1 with TRBJ1-2; D is ambiguous. V was pared by 4 bases and J by 10 bases, with 19 bases between. CDR1 is SQVTM, CDR2 ANQGSEA, per germline. This CDR3 spans 13 amino acids. CDR3 residues: CSVGSAGVGYYTF. CDR3 sequence (DNA): TGCAGCGTTGGTAGTGCTGGAGTGGGTTACTACACCTTC.

This clonotype came up many times. V gene TRBV18 combines with J gene TRBJ1-5; D may be TRBD1 (5 bases). V shed 6 bases and J shed 5 bases, with 20 bases lying between them. CDR3 size: 16 residues. Germline CDR1 KGHSH, CDR2 LQKENI. The CDR3 reads CASSPTWGREDQPQHF. CDR3 DNA sequence: TGTGCCAGCTCCCCTACCTGGGGGAGGGAAGATCAGCCCCAGCATTTT.

This clonotype was seen repeatedly, ten times or more. This chain links TRBV29-1 with TRBJ1-5; D possibly corresponds to TRBD1 (6 bases). Trimming removed 4 bases from V and 7 bases from J, with 17 bases in between. CDR1 and CDR2 from the germline V gene are SQVTM and ANQGSEA. The CDR3 has 14 amino acids. This CDR3 is CSVASWGPGQPQHF. In DNA, the CDR3 is TGCAGCGTTGCATCGTGGGGGCCGGGGCAGCCCCAGCATTTT.

This clonotype showed up many times. The chain is built from TRBV4-2 and TRBJ2-3; D not certain. V lost 0 bases to trimming and J lost 5 bases, with 6 bases between them. This CDR3 is 13 amino acids long. CDR1 is LGHNA, CDR2 YNFKEQ, per germline. The CDR3 spells CASSQDRVDTQYF. The CDR3 coding sequence is TGTGCCAGCAGCCAAGATCGGGTAGATACGCAGTATTTT.

The chain combines TRBV12-3 or TRBV12-4 with TRBJ2-7; 10 nucleotides agree with TRBD1. This CDR3 spans 16 amino acids. Germline trimming cut 5 bases from V and 3 bases from J; bases unmatched to any gene: 10. The CDR3: CASSHDLDRGDYEQYF. For the CDR3, the DNA is TGTGCCAGCAGTCACGACCTGGACAGGGGGGACTACGAGCAGTACTTC.

About this clonotype itself: A read error may explain this, as a much larger clone is one base away. This rearrangement joins TRBV7-9 to TRBJ1-4; the match to TRBD1 covers 8 bases. Trimming removed 5 bases from V and 4 bases from J; junction bases left unmatched: 9. This CDR3 has 16 amino acids. Germline CDR1 reads SEHNR; CDR2 reads FQNEAQ (reference sequence). The CDR3 sequence: CASSIITGGINEKLFF. The CDR3 nucleotides are TGTGCCAGCAGCATAATTACAGGGGGGATTAATGAAAAACTGTTTTTT.

This clonotype showed up many times. The chain links TRBV21-1 to TRBJ1-5. TRBV21-1 is tagged as a pseudogene. The CDR3 contains 17 residues. This chain's CDR3 is CASSIVRSPYSNQPQHF. DNA of the CDR3: TGTGCCAGCAGCATTGTAAGGAGCCCATATAGCAATCAGCCCCAGCATTTT.

This clonotype showed up just a few times. J is TRBJ1-5 and V is TRBV6-5; D is unclear. CDR1 and CDR2 from the germline V gene are MNHEY and SVGAGI. V lost 2 bases to trimming and J lost 0 bases, with 8 bases between them. The length of the CDR3 is 15 residues. The CDR3 nucleotides are TGTGCCAGCAGTTACACGGGGAATAGCAATCAGCCCCAGCATTTT. Amino acid sequence: CASSYTGNSNQPQHF.

This clonotype was recorded many times. This chain uses TRBV7-2 with TRBJ1-1, with TRBD1 matching over 7 bases. Trimming removed 5 bases from V and 5 bases from J; junction bases left unmatched: 11. The CDR3 runs 15 residues. Germline lookup yields CDR1 SGHTA and CDR2 FQGNSA. In nucleotides, the CDR3 is TGTGCCAGCAGCACCCAGACAGGGAGTGTGACTGAAGCTTTCTTT. Translating it yields CASSTQTGSVTEAFF.

There are a few counts of this clonotype. This rearrangement joins TRBV10-3 to TRBJ2-7, with 11 bases lining up with TRBD1. Trimming took 5 bases from V and 0 from J; bases not matched to a gene: 3. The CDR3 length is 15 residues. Germline CDR1 and CDR2: ENHRY and SYGVKD. The CDR3 reads CAISPGQGDSYEQYF. For the CDR3, the DNA is TGTGCCATCAGTCCGGGACAGGGGGACTCCTACGAGCAGTACTTC.

This clonotype has at least ten counts. The DNA of the CDR3 is TGCAGCGTTGAAAATGGGGGGGGTGACACTGAAGCTTTCTTT. This sequence encodes CSVENGGGDTEAFF. The V gene is TRBV29-1, the J gene TRBJ1-1, with a possible D match to TRBD1 (5 bases). CDR1 and CDR2 (germline): SQVTM, ANQGSEA. This CDR3 comprises 14 residues. Between the trimmed V and J ends, which lost 2 bases and 3 bases, there was a span of 13 bases. Supplemented by reference TRBV29-1 and TRBJ1-1, the full variable domain reads SAVISQKPSRDICQRGTSLTIQCQVDSQVTMMFWYRQQPGQSLTLIATANQGSEATYESGFVIDKFPISRPNLTFSTLTVSNMSPEDSSIYLCSVENGGGDTEAFFGQGTRLTVV.

This clonotype was found many times. The CDR3 coding sequence is TGTGCCAGCAGCTACCGGAACGACGGCTACACCTTC. Residues: CASSYRNDGYTF. The chain uses TRBV7-2 and TRBJ1-2; D ambiguous. The ends were cut back, 4 bases at V and 8 bases at J, with 11 bases in the middle. This CDR3 comprises 12 residues. Germline V gene data show CDR1 as SGHTA and CDR2 as FQGNSA.

The chain recombines TRBV5-1 with TRBJ2-3; D not resolved. The CDR3 covers 15 residues. Germline assignment: CDR1 SGHRS and CDR2 YFSETQ. Trimming cost V 0 bases and J 6 bases, with 14 bases left between them. CDR3 loop: CASSLDGLSSDTQYF. For the CDR3, the DNA is TGCGCCAGCAGCTTGGATGGCTTAAGTAGCGATACGCAGTATTTT. The whole variable domain, filled in from reference TRBV5-1 and TRBJ2-3, reads KAGVTQTPRYLIKTRGQQVTLSCSPISGHRSVSWYQQTPGQGLQFLFEYFSETQRNKGNFPGRFSGRQFSNSRSEMNVSTLELGDSALYLCASSLDGLSSDTQYFGPGTRLTVL.

The table lists this clonotype with many counts. The chain couples TRBV10-3 to TRBJ2-5; D remains ambiguous. Trimming left V 3 bases short and J 5 bases short, with 7 bases between. Germline V lookup: CDR1 ENHRY, CDR2 SYGVKD. The CDR3 totals 12 residues. The DNA for the CDR3 is TGTGCCATCAGTGACCTGGGGGAGACCCAGTACTTC. Encoded protein: CAISDLGETQYF.